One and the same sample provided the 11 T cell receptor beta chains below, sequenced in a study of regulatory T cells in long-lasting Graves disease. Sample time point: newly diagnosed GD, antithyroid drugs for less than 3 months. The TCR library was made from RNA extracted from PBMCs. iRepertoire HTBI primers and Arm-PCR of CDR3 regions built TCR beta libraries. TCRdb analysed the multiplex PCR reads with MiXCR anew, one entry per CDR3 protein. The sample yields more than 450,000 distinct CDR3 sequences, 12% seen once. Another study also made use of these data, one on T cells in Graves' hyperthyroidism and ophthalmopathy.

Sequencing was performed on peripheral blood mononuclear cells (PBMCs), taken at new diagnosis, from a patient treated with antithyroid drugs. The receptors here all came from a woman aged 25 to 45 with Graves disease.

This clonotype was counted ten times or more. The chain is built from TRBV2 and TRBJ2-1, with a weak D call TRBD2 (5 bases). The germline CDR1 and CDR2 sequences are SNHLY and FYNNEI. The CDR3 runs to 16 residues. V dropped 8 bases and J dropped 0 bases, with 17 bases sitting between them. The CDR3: CASGENRVRSYNEQFF. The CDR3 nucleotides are TGTGCCAGCGGGGAGAACCGAGTTCGCTCCTACAATGAGCAGTTCTTC.

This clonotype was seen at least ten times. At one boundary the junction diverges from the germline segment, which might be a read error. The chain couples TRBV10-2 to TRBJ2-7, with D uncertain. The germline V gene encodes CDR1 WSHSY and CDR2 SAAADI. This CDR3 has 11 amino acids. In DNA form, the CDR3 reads TGCGCCAGCAGGGAGTCCTACGAGCAGTACTTC. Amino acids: CASRESYEQYF.

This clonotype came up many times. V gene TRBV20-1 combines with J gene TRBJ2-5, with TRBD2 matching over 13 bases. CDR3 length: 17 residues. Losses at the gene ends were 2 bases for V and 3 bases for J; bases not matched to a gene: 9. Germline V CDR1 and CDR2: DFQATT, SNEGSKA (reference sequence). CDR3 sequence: CSARTLKGTSGKETQYF. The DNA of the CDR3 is TGCAGTGCTAGAACTCTCAAAGGGACTAGCGGGAAAGAGACCCAGTACTTC.

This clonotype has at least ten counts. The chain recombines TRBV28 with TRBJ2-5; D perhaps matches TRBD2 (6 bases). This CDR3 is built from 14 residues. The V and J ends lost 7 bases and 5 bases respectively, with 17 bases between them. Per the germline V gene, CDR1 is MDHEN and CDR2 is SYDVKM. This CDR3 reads CASNPLGGSETQYF. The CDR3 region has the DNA TGTGCCAGCAATCCCCTTGGGGGGAGTGAGACCCAGTACTTC. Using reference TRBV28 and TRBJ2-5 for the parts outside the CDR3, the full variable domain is DVKVTQSSRYLVKRTGEKVFLECVQDMDHENMFWYRQDPGLGLRLIYFSYDVKMKEKGDIPEGYSVSREKKERFSLILESASTNQTSMYLCASNPLGGSETQYFGPGTRLLVL.

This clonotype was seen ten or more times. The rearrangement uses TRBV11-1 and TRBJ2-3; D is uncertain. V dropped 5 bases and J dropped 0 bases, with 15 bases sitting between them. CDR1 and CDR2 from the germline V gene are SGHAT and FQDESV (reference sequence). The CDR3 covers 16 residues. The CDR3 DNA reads TGTGCCAGCAGCCAGGTGGGCGCGCCTAGCACAGATACGCAGTATTTT. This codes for CASSQVGAPSTDTQYF.

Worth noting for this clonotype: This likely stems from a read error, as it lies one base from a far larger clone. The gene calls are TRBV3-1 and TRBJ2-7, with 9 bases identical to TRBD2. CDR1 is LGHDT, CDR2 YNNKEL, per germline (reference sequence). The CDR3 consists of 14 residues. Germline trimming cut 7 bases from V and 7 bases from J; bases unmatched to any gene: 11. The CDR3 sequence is CASMAGGPYNEQYF. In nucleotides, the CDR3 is TGTGCCAGCATGGCGGGAGGGCCGTACAATGAGCAGTACTTC.

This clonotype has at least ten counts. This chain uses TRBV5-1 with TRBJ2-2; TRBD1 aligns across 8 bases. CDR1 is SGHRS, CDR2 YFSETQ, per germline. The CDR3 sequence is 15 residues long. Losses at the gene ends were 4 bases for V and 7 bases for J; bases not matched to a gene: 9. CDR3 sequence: CASSPDRVGFGELFF. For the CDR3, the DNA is TGCGCCAGCAGCCCGGACAGGGTTGGCTTCGGGGAGCTGTTTTTT.

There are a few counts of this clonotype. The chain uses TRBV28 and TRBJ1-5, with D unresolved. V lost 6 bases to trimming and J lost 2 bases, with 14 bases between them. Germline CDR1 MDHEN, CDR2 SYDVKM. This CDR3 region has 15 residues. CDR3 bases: TGTGCCAGCAGCGTCCGGACCAATGGCAATCAGCCCCAGCATTTT. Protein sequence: CASSVRTNGNQPQHF.

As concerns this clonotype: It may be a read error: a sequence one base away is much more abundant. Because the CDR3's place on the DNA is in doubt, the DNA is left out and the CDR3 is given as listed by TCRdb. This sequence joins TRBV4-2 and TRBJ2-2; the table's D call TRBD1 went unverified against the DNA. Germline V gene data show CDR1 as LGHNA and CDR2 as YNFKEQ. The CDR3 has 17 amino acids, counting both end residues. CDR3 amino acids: CASSQDGFAGGTGEPFF.

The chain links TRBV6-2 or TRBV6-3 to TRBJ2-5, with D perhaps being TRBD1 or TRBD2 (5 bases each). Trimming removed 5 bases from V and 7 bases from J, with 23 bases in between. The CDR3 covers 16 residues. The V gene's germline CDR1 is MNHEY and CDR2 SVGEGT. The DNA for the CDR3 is TGTGCCAGCAGTGAATCGCGGGCCTCCATTGGGGGGACCCAGTACTTC. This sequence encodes CASSESRASIGGTQYF.

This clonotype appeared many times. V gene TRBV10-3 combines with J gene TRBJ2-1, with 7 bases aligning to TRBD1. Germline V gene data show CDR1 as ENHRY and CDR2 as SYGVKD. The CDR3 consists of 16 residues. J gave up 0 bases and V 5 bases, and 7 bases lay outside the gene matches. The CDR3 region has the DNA TGTGCCATCAGTACTACAGGGGCGGGCTCCTACAATGAGCAGTTCTTC. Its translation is CAISTTGAGSYNEQFF.